These 32 T cell receptor beta chains originate from one sample sequenced in a study of blood T cell repertoires in COVID-19. This table comes from immunoSEQ multiplex PCR, and its TCRdb copy is limited to in-frame clones, with some not included. The data hold 210,000 or so clones, with around 89% observed a single time. Sequencing was performed on peripheral blood. Every receptor here comes from a man between 50 and 59 years old with acute or convalescent COVID-19.

About this clone itself: At the DNA level, this CDR3 is encoded by other sequences in the same sample as well. The CDR3 region is CASSPGTENTGELFF. In nucleotides, the CDR3 is TGTGCCAGCTCACCCGGGACAGAGAACACCGGGGAGCTGTTTTTT. This chain links TRBV18 with TRBJ2-2; TRBD1 matches at 7 bases. V dropped 3 bases and J dropped 1; count of bases not matched to a gene: 2. The CDR3 is 15 amino acids. Per the germline V gene, CDR1 is KGHSH and CDR2 is LQKENI.

The chain carries TRBV27 and TRBJ2-4; possible D gene TRBD2, 5 bases. The CDR3 runs 15 residues. V shed 8 bases and J shed 1 base, with 15 bases lying between them. CDR1 is MNHEY, CDR2 SMNVEV, per germline (reference sequence). CDR3 nucleotides: TGTGCCAGCGGACCGGTAGCGACCGCCAAAAACATTCAGTACTTC. This codes for CASGPVATAKNIQYF.

The J gene is TRBJ2-7, the V gene TRBV6-5; TRBD2 aligns across 8 bases. This CDR3 spans 12 amino acids. The J segment lost 4 bases and the V segment lost 7 bases, leaving 3 bases of the junction unmatched. Germline V gives CDR1 MNHEY, CDR2 SVGAGI. The CDR3: CASIKREYEQYF. The CDR3 coding sequence is TGTGCCAGCATAAAGCGGGAGTACGAGCAGTACTTC.

This clone was seen a handful of times. This chain joins TRBV7-2 and TRBJ2-1; 8 bases align to TRBD2. V lost 2 bases to trimming and J lost 2 bases; unmatched junction nucleotides: 8. The CDR3 is 17 residues long. CDR1 and CDR2 (germline): SGHTA, FQGNSA. The CDR3: CASSLLSGRGTYNEQFF. The CDR3 DNA is TGTGCCAGCAGCTTACTCAGCGGGAGAGGGACCTACAATGAGCAGTTCTTC.

The genes are TRBV5-8 and TRBJ2-3; the match to TRBD1 covers 7 bases. The germline V gene has CDR1 SGHTS and CDR2 YDEGEE. J was trimmed by 4 bases and V by 9 bases; bases with no gene match: 8. The CDR3 length is 13 residues. CDR3 DNA: TGTGCCACCCGTGCGACAGGGCCAGATACGCAGTATTTT. Protein: CATRATGPDTQYF.

Remarks on this clone: The same CDR3 is also encoded by other DNA sequences in this sample. This chain uses TRBV27 with TRBJ2-6, with D maybe TRBD1 (6 bases). Trimming took off 3 bases at V and 4 bases at J, with 10 bases between the two ends. The germline gives CDR1 MNHEY, CDR2 SMNVEV (reference sequence). This CDR3 has 15 residues. CDR3 sequence reads: CASSLWGPGANVLTF. The CDR3 region has the DNA TGTGCCAGCAGTTTGTGGGGGCCCGGGGCCAACGTCCTGACTTTC.

The chain carries TRBV24-1 and TRBJ2-2; D perhaps matches TRBD2 (5 bases). Trimming took off 5 bases at V and 5 bases at J, with 17 bases between the two ends. Per germline, CDR1 KGHDR and CDR2 SFDVKD. The CDR3 has 16 residues. The CDR3 sequence is CATSASGAEKTGELFF. CDR3 DNA: TGTGCCACCAGTGCTTCTGGAGCGGAAAAAACCGGGGAGCTGTTTTTT.

The V gene is TRBV9, the J gene TRBJ1-2, with TRBD1 matching 9 bases. Trimming removed 3 bases from V and 8 bases from J; junction bases left unmatched: 11. CDR3 length: 15 residues. The germline V gene encodes CDR1 SGDLS and CDR2 YYNGEE. The CDR3 region is CASSAAGTGSYGYTF. CDR3 sequence (DNA): TGTGCCAGCAGCGCCGCCGGGACAGGGAGTTACGGCTACACCTTC.

This chain uses TRBV10-3 with TRBJ1-6, with 7 bases aligning to TRBD1. Germline CDR1 and CDR2: ENHRY and SYGVKD. This CDR3 has 13 amino acids. With 10 bases clipped from V and 8 bases from J, the junction kept 8 bases outside the gene matches. The CDR3 sequence: CASRTGLDSPLHF. The CDR3 DNA reads as TGTGCCAGCCGGACAGGTTTGGATTCACCCCTCCACTTT.

The chain is built from TRBV7-6 and TRBJ1-6; D not resolved. The CDR3 has 17 residues. V was pared by 5 bases and J by 6 bases, with 20 bases between. CDR1 is SGHVS and CDR2 is FNYEAQ in the germline V gene. The CDR3 DNA follows: TGTGCCAGCAGCGCTCATCCACCCGGACTGTCTAATTCACCCCTCCACTTT. Protein product: CASSAHPPGLSNSPLHF.

This rearrangement joins TRBV21-1 to TRBJ1-2. TRBV21-1 constitutes a pseudogene. The CDR3 loop spans 17 amino acids. CDR3 bases: TGTGCCAGCAGCAAAGTTTTCGGTCGGCCGGAGGGTTATGGCTACACCTTC. As protein: CASSKVFGRPEGYGYTF.

The CDR3 DNA sequence: TGTGCCAGCAGTCCCGGACAGGGGAAAACGAACACTGAAGCTTTCTTT. This encodes CASSPGQGKTNTEAFF. The rearrangement joins TRBV27 to TRBJ1-1; 9 nucleotides line up with TRBD1. Germline trimming cut 5 bases from V and 1 base from J; bases unmatched to any gene: 8. Germline assignment: CDR1 MNHEY and CDR2 SMNVEV (reference sequence). This CDR3 contains 16 residues.

CDR3 amino acids: CASATGTSDYNEQFF. The CDR3 DNA reads as TGCGCCAGCGCAACCGGGACTAGCGATTACAATGAGCAGTTCTTC. The chain is built from TRBV5-1 and TRBJ2-1, with TRBD2 matching over 10 bases. Looked up from germline, CDR1 is SGHRS and CDR2 is YFSETQ. The CDR3 contains 15 residues. V was pared by 7 bases and J by 4 bases, with 8 bases of the junction left unmatched.

This chain links TRBV4-1 with TRBJ2-5; D may be TRBD1 (6 bases). Deletions cut 2 bases from V and 2 bases from J, with 18 bases between. This CDR3 spans 17 amino acids. The germline CDR1 and CDR2 sequences are MGHRA and YSYEKL. The CDR3 protein is CASSQNKWTAQQETQYF. CDR3 in DNA: TGCGCCAGCAGCCAAAACAAGTGGACAGCCCAACAAGAGACCCAGTACTTC.

The rearrangement joins TRBV19 to TRBJ2-7, with 11 positions matching TRBD2. CDR1 and CDR2 (germline): LNHDA, SQIVND (reference sequence). CDR3 length equals 18 residues. With 3 bases clipped from V and 2 bases from J, the junction kept 12 bases outside the gene matches. The CDR3 nucleotides read TGTGCCAGTAGTATCGCGGGAACTAGCGGGAGAGGGGCCTACGAGCAGTACTTC. Its translation: CASSIAGTSGRGAYEQYF.

The V call is TRBV6-5, the J call TRBJ2-7; weak D call: TRBD2 (6 bases). The germline V gene has CDR1 MNHEY and CDR2 SVGAGI. The CDR3 consists of 15 residues. Trimming cost V 8 bases and J 5 bases, with 22 bases left between them. The CDR3 is CASSKIYGSGDEQYV. DNA of the CDR3: TGTGCCAGCTCGAAGATTTACGGTTCGGGGGACGAGCAGTACGTC.

The genes are TRBV24-1 and TRBJ2-7; TRBD2 agrees at 8 bases. The CDR3 is 15 residues long. CDR1 and CDR2 (germline): KGHDR, SFDVKD. After removal of 3 bases from V and 5 bases from J, the junction contained 8 bases not matched to a gene. This CDR3 reads CATSDGAGAGNEQYF. CDR3 coding DNA: TGTGCCACCAGTGATGGAGCGGGAGCTGGGAACGAGCAGTACTTC.

In this sample, this clone turned up once. This rearrangement joins TRBV6-1 to TRBJ2-3, with D possibly TRBD1 on 7 matching bases. Germline V lookup: CDR1 MNHNS, CDR2 SASEGT. The ends were cut back, 0 bases at V and 6 bases at J, with 13 bases in the middle. The CDR3 consists of 15 residues. The CDR3 loop reads CASSEAFPGGDTQYF. The DNA for the CDR3 is TGTGCCAGCAGTGAAGCGTTCCCAGGGGGGGATACGCAGTATTTT.

The CDR3 DNA follows: TGTGCCAGCAGCAAAGTCCTAAACTTGAGCGGGAGGGAACCCCACAAAAATGAGCAGTTCTTC. Its protein product is CASSKVLNLSGREPHKNEQFF. V gene TRBV21-1 combines with J gene TRBJ2-1; the D call of TRBD2 is as the table states it, not checked on the DNA. TRBV21-1 is an annotated pseudogene. This CDR3 spans 21 amino acids.

This clone showed up just once. This chain joins TRBV10-2 and TRBJ1-2; the D gene is possibly TRBD1 (6 bases). The CDR3 sequence is 14 residues long. V lost 5 bases, J lost 0 bases, and 10 bases lay in between. Germline V gives CDR1 WSHSY, CDR2 SAAADI. CDR3 in amino acids: CASSRDTSNYGYTF. The CDR3 DNA sequence: TGCGCCAGCAGTCGGGACACTTCTAACTATGGCTACACCTTC.

The J gene is TRBJ2-1, the V gene TRBV29-1; a possible D gene is TRBD1 (6 bases). Trimming pared 5 bases from V and 9 bases from J, leaving 32 bases between. Per the germline V gene, CDR1 is SQVTM and CDR2 is ANQGSEA. This CDR3 has 18 amino acids. CDR3 region: CSVSEGGTGRRALGEQFF. The CDR3 DNA follows: TGCAGCGTTTCCGAAGGGGGAACAGGACGACGGGCGTTAGGTGAGCAGTTCTTC.

This clone was found once. The V call is TRBV9, the J call TRBJ2-1, with TRBD2 as a possible D gene (5 bases). The V gene's germline CDR1 is SGDLS and CDR2 YYNGEE. V was clipped by 0 bases and J by 2 bases, with 9 bases between them. The CDR3 totals 15 residues. DNA for the CDR3: TGTGCCAGCAGCGTAGGAGCGGAGACCTACAATGAGCAGTTCTTC. It codes for CASSVGAETYNEQFF.

The chain joins TRBV19 to TRBJ2-2; TRBD1 agrees at 8 bases. The CDR3 is made up of 16 amino acids. Germline CDR1 LNHDA, CDR2 SQIVND (reference sequence). The V segment lost 1 base and the J segment 3 bases; nucleotides outside the gene matches: 4. The CDR3 loop reads CASSIVRTGHTGELFF. The CDR3 bases are TGTGCCAGTAGTATAGTCAGGACAGGGCACACCGGGGAGCTGTTTTTT.

This clone appeared a few times. This chain connects TRBV5-6 to TRBJ2-1; the D gene is possibly TRBD2 (5 bases). CDR1 and CDR2 (germline): SGHDT, YYEEEE. This CDR3 is 15 amino acids long. Deletions cut 2 bases from V and 0 bases from J, with 9 bases between. As DNA, the CDR3 is TGTGCCAGCAGCTTACAGCGGCCCTCCTACAATGAGCAGTTCTTC. Translated, it gives CASSLQRPSYNEQFF.

V and J are TRBV2 and TRBJ1-2, with D maybe TRBD1 (6 bases). Germline CDR1 reads SNHLY; CDR2 reads FYNNEI. CDR3 size: 13 residues. The V end was cut by 10 bases, the J end by 4 bases, with 16 bases between. CDR3 bases: TGTGCCACCGGCGCAGGGGTTGGCTATGGCTACACCTTC. It specifies CATGAGVGYGYTF.

This rearrangement joins TRBV28 to TRBJ1-4; tentatively, D is TRBD1 (5 bases). From germline, CDR1 is MDHEN and CDR2 SYDVKM. V lost 3 bases and J lost 8, with 13 bases in between. The CDR3 extends over 14 amino acids. DNA of the CDR3: TGTGCCAGCAGTTTTGGAAAGGGGTGGGAAAAACTGTTTTTT. Translating it yields CASSFGKGWEKLFF.

CDR3 protein: CASSSATGANEQYF. The CDR3 region has the DNA TGTGCCAGCAGCTCGGCGACAGGGGCTAACGAGCAGTACTTC. The rearrangement links TRBV11-2 to TRBJ2-7, with 8 bases that match TRBD1. V was clipped by 4 bases and J by 5 bases; unmatched bases: 7. Looked up from germline, CDR1 is SGHAT and CDR2 is FQNNGV. The CDR3 is made up of 14 amino acids.

The V gene is TRBV6-6, the J gene TRBJ1-4, with D tentatively TRBD1 (6 bases). The CDR3 loop spans 14 amino acids. Germline CDR1 is MNHNY and CDR2 is SVGAGI (reference sequence). Trimming pared 0 bases from V and 8 bases from J, leaving 10 bases between. The CDR3 here is CASSYSQGSEKLFF. DNA for the CDR3: TGTGCCAGCAGTTACTCTCAGGGGAGCGAAAAACTGTTTTTT.

This clone qualifies as medium-sized (0.01 to 0.1%). The chain employs TRBV4-1 and TRBJ2-7; D may be TRBD2 (5 bases). Germline V CDR1 and CDR2: MGHRA, YSYEKL. V was pared by 1 base and J by 7 bases, with 17 bases between. This CDR3 has 15 residues. CDR3 DNA: TGCGCCAGCAGCCAAGTGCCAGTCGGGGAATGGGAGCAGTACTTC. Translated: CASSQVPVGEWEQYF.

CDR3 protein: CASSIRDSEAYEQYF. CDR3 nucleotide sequence: TGTGCCAGCAGCATCCGGGACAGCGAAGCCTACGAGCAGTACTTC. The V gene is TRBV9, the J gene TRBJ2-7, with 7 bases matching TRBD1. The CDR3 has 15 residues. CDR1 is SGDLS and CDR2 is YYNGEE in the germline V gene. Trimming took 4 bases from V and 2 from J; bases not matched to a gene: 9. Variable domain in full (rest from reference TRBV9 and TRBJ2-7): DSGVTQTPKHLITATGQRVTLRCSPRSGDLSVYWYQQSLDQGLQFLIQYYNGEERAKGNILERFSAQQFPDLHSELNLSSLELGDSALYFCASSIRDSEAYEQYFGPGTRLTVT.

The rearrangement links TRBV28 to TRBJ1-6; TRBD1 aligns across 9 bases. Germline V gene sequence: CDR1 MDHEN, CDR2 SYDVKM. Unmatched junction bases numbered 3, after V lost 4 bases and J lost 5 bases. The CDR3 covers 15 residues. The CDR3 sequence: CASSSGTGHNSPLHF. The CDR3 DNA follows: TGTGCCAGCAGTTCAGGGACAGGGCATAATTCACCCCTCCACTTT.

This clone has just a few counts. This sequence joins TRBV10-3 and TRBJ2-7; TRBD1 is a possible D gene (5 bases). Deletions cut 6 bases from V and 2 bases from J, with 11 bases between. The CDR3 spans 13 residues. CDR1 and CDR2 from the germline V gene are ENHRY and SYGVKD. The CDR3 loop is CAISAGPPYEQYF. The CDR3 DNA is TGTGCCATCAGCGCAGGGCCCCCCTACGAGCAGTACTTC.